The entry below describes one T cell receptor (beta chain). Its antigen is not known. This entry is derived from a study of shared clonotypes between healthy human individuals. The protocol was immunoSEQ multiplex PCR, while the TCRdb copy is restricted to in-frame clones and leaves out a portion. Of 760,000 or so clones listed, approximately 97% are singletons. CD45RO-negative cells were positively selected for CCR7, leaving out terminally differentiated effector memory CD45RA+ cells. Study-wide results and caveats: Generation probabilities of non-shared clonotypes were lower (relative to those shared by all four donors). Enrolling few donors narrowed the genetic and exposure-history diversity that was represented.

The source of this sequence is a man aged 30 to 39 in good health. Input material: naive CD8+ T cells sorted from blood.

The CDR3 reads CASSTETSGNGNEQFF. CDR3 coding DNA: TGTGCCAGCAGTACGGAGACTAGCGGGAACGGCAATGAGCAGTTCTTC. The V and J genes are TRBV27 and TRBJ2-1; 11 bases are shared with TRBD2. The CDR3 runs 16 residues. Germline CDR1 is MNHEY and CDR2 is SMNVEV (reference sequence). The trim removed 5 bases at V and 6 bases at J, leaving 9 bases unmatched.